This T cell receptor (beta chain) was retrieved from a study of CXCR3-negative and CXCR3-positive naive CD8 T cells. The study, taken as a whole, reports: For CXCR3-positive naive cells, TRB CDR3s were more hydrophobic than those of CXCR3-negative naive cells.

Germline V lookup: CDR1 MDHEN, CDR2 SYDVKM. CDR3 length equals 11 residues. As to this clonotype: Its antigen remains unidentified.

All TRB cDNA libraries came from 5' RACE performed with UMI labels. After re-calling the 5' RACE reads, TCRdb lists one entry per CDR3 protein, DNA absent. Its listing shows tens of thousands of distinct CDR3 sequences. The sequence was obtained from a human donor in good health. Some clones in this sample may be carry-over from other donors' samples. The V call is TRBV28, the J call TRBJ2-7. The sequencing sample was made of naive CXCR3+ CD8+ T cells from blood. The subset denotes: CD45RO-CCR7+CD27+CD95- naive CD8+ T cells expressing CXCR3 (TNR3+). This CDR3 reads CATKDGYEQYF.